The T cell receptor (beta chain) under discussion was sequenced for a study of OX40 agonist ivuxolimab in advanced cancers. The count of this clone is one. Trimming took 5 bases from V and 4 from J, leaving 20 bases between them. The CDR3 extends over 15 amino acids. CDR1 is GTSNPN and CDR2 is SVGIG in the germline V gene (reference sequence). This table comes from immunoSEQ multiplex PCR, and its TCRdb copy is limited to in-frame clones, with some not included. The table lists tens of thousands of clones, less than 95% of them singletons. The sequence was collected from an adult with an advanced solid tumor such as melanoma, head and neck, liver or kidney cancer. The rearrangement links TRBV30 to TRBJ1-1, with D tentatively TRBD1 (6 bases). Sample: CD4+ or CD8+ T cells sorted from blood, taken in a trial of the OX40 agonist ivuxolimab. CDR3 sequence (DNA): TGTGCCTGGGGTCGATTGGACAGCGATGCCACTGAAGCTTTCTTT. Protein product: CAWGRLDSDATEAFF.